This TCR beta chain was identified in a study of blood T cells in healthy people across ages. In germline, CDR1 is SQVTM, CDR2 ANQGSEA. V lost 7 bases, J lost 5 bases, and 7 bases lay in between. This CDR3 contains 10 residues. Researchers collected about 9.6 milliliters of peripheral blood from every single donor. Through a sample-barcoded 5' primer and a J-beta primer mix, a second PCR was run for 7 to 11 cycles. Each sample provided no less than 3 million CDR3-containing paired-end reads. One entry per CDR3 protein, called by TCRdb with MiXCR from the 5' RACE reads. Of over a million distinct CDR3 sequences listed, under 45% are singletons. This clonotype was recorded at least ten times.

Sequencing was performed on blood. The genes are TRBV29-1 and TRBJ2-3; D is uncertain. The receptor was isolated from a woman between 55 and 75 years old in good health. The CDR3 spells CSGDEDTQYF. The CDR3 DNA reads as TGCAGCGGAGACGAAGATACGCAGTATTTT.